The 9 T cell receptor beta chains given below trace back to one sample, sequenced in a study of CD8 T cells in Susac syndrome. Random hexamers were used to reverse transcribe the RNA input (roughly 0.5 to 1 ug). TCRdb analysed the immunoSEQ multiplex PCR reads with MiXCR anew, one entry per CDR3 protein. The sample consists of some 120,000 distinct CDR3 sequences, roughly 94% of them appearing once. Sample: CD4+ T cells from PBMCs. Receptors originate from a human donor with multiple sclerosis.

The J gene is TRBJ2-2, the V gene TRBV2; the match to TRBD1 covers 7 bases. The germline V gene has CDR1 SNHLY and CDR2 FYNNEI. The length of the CDR3 is 15 residues. Trimming cost V 5 bases and J 6 bases; bases outside gene matches: 9. The CDR3 region has the DNA TGTGCCAGCAGTCGCACAGGGGTGCCCGCCGGGGAGCTGTTTTTT. As protein: CASSRTGVPAGELFF.

The chain employs TRBV19 and TRBJ1-2; D perhaps matches TRBD1 (5 bases). V was pared by 0 bases and J by 7 bases, with 15 bases between. The CDR3 sequence is 15 residues long. Per the germline V gene, CDR1 is LNHDA and CDR2 is SQIVND (reference sequence). For the CDR3, the DNA is TGTGCCAGTAGTATAGATGGACGGGACGTTCGTGGCTACACCTTC. Translation: CASSIDGRDVRGYTF.

This clonotype was detected once. The chain combines TRBV5-1 with TRBJ1-1; no reliable D call. Germline CDR1 and CDR2: SGHRS and YFSETQ. Trimming shortened V by 2 bases and J by 0 bases, and 11 bases separated the two germline ends. This CDR3 contains 15 residues. CDR3 bases: TGCGCCAGCAGCTTATGGCATCCAGTGAACACTGAAGCTTTCTTT. Translated: CASSLWHPVNTEAFF.

J is TRBJ2-5 and V is TRBV30, with 8 bases identical to TRBD2. The CDR3 is 14 amino acids. Looked up from germline, CDR1 is GTSNPN and CDR2 is SVGIG (reference sequence). The V gene end was trimmed by 2 bases and the J gene end by 1 base; junction bases not matched to a gene: 3. The CDR3 DNA follows: TGTGCCTGGAGTCGCGGGGGGCCCCAAGAGACCCAGTACTTC. As protein: CAWSRGGPQETQYF.

Remarks on this clonotype: One junction end does not reproduce the germline sequence, and a read error may be involved. The chain is built from TRBV12-3 or TRBV12-4 and TRBJ2-1; 7 nucleotides line up with TRBD1. This CDR3 spans 10 amino acids. The CDR3 protein is CASSLDRSIF. In DNA form, the CDR3 reads TGTGCCAGCAGTTTGGACAGGTCGATCTTC.

The chain has TRBV5-4 and TRBJ1-1; tentatively, D is TRBD1 (5 bases). This CDR3 comprises 14 residues. V was pared by 3 bases and J by 1 base, with 10 bases between. Germline values: CDR1 SGHNT, CDR2 YYREEE (reference sequence). The CDR3 protein is CASSSRGSNTEAFF. The DNA for the CDR3 is TGTGCCAGCAGCTCTCGGGGGTCGAACACTGAAGCTTTCTTT.

This chain links TRBV20-1 with TRBJ2-7, with D possibly TRBD2 on 6 matching bases. Germline V gives CDR1 DFQATT, CDR2 SNEGSKA (reference sequence). The CDR3 covers 13 residues. V lost 7 bases and J lost 0, with 13 bases in between. The CDR3 DNA reads TGCAGTGGGGTAGCGGACCTCTCCTACGAGCAGTACTTC. This translates into CSGVADLSYEQYF.

The chain employs TRBV5-4 and TRBJ1-2, with D possibly TRBD1 on 6 matching bases. CDR3 size: 14 residues. Germline V gene sequence: CDR1 SGHNT, CDR2 YYREEE (reference sequence). V dropped 1 base and J dropped 5 bases, with 12 bases sitting between them. As DNA, the CDR3 is TGTGCCAGCAGCTTGCCGGGGGGGCCGTATGGCTACACCTTC. This translates into CASSLPGGPYGYTF.

The CDR3 DNA sequence: TGCGCCAGCAGCTTGGAAGAGACCTTGGGAGAGACCCAGTACTTC. This encodes CASSLEETLGETQYF. The V gene is TRBV5-1, the J gene TRBJ2-5, with D unclear. Germline V gene sequence: CDR1 SGHRS, CDR2 YFSETQ. Deletions cut 0 bases from V and 4 bases from J, with 13 bases between. This CDR3 has 15 residues.